This TCR beta chain is from a study of graft-versus-host responses after intestinal transplantation listed by TCRdb under 2021. About the study as a whole: Multivisceral, liver-intestinal, or isolated intestinal transplants were received by the recipients. A peak of at least 4% donor T cells among recipient peripheral blood mononuclear cells was the definition used for donor T cell macrochimerism. Bulk TCR-beta CDR3 sequencing was used to track graft-versus-host and host-versus-graft alloreactive T cell clones in the graft, circulation and bone marrow after intestinal transplantation. The cohort enrolled 24 intestinal transplant recipients, one of whom was a retransplant, and a few patients without pretransplant specimens were excluded. To identify alloreactive clones, pre-transplant mixed lymphocyte reaction products were sequenced and then compared with unstimulated pre-transplant donor and recipient T cells. Rather than going through the commercial service, samples from a few later patients were sequenced in-house on an Illumina MiSeq and processed with MiXCR. Every recipient was given anti-thymocyte globulin induction, then maintenance tacrolimus and steroids for approximately 3 years. Points the paper makes about the study in general: GvH clones were found in recipient bone marrow, and some of the GvH clones appeared earlier in ileal mucosa or blood, which is consistent with an intestinal mucosal origin. Early after transplant, peak levels of circulating GvH clones were found to be associated with declines in HvG clones. Conclusions were limited by the relatively low number and heterogeneity of intestinal transplant patients. In patients with donor T cell macrochimerism, the allografts had high GvH to HvG T cell clonal ratios.

Library method: the immunoSEQ multiplex PCR assay. For most patients, genomic DNA was isolated using the Qiagen DNeasy Blood and Tissue Kit and was shipped frozen to Adaptive Biotechnologies for TCR sequencing. Adaptive Biotechnologies carried out high-throughput TCR-beta CDR3 sequencing of genomic DNA for most patients. The study's processing was this. Adaptive's ImmunoSEQ software was the source of the TCR sequencing data for 15 to 20 patients, while a few other patients were processed with MiXCR and VDJtools. CD4 versus CD8 sorting errors were corrected by removing sequences found in both subsets at a frequency ratio below 5:1. CDR3 nucleotide sequences shared between donor and recipient were removed because the origin of such sequences could not be assigned. Alloreactive clones required at least 2-fold expansion over unstimulated cells and minimum CFSE-low frequency of 0.002% (template counts) or 0.001% (read counts). Clones detected in sequenced pre-transplant spleen, lymph node, or MLR CFSE-low populations of the donor or recipient were defined as mappable. Cumulative frequency of alloreactive clones was calculated as a percentage of all sequences weighted by copy number. The clones in this table, taken by TCRdb from immuneACCESS, are in-frame only. Not every clone is retained; where verified, under half of the shortfall comes from an unresolved V gene, and the cause of the rest is unknown. V, J and clone size derive from that table, while D and trimming were established from the DNA sequence. The sample table records under 2,000 clones; over 35% of these occur just once. In total, the top ten clones hold approximately 9.4% of the sample.

The time point label, read with the paper, signifies: cells obtained before transplantation from donor or recipient. In mixed lymphocyte reactions, approximately 200,000 CFSE-labeled pre-transplant responders were plated with approximately 200,000 irradiated violet-dye-labeled stimulators and cultured for 5 to 6 days. After the mixed lymphocyte reaction, proliferating CD3+CD4+CFSE-low and CD3+CD8+CFSE-low responder cells were FACS-sorted on a BD Influx sorter. This clone was detected only a few times. No much larger clonotype is one base removed from it; base qualities were not supplied. Via the germline V gene (reference sequence), CDR1 is SEHNR and CDR2 FQNEAQ. From the cysteine up to the phenylalanine, the CDR3 has a length of 14 residues. The sequence is cut down to CDR3 DNA, 42 bases in frame from base 1. V loses 2 bases of germline sequence and J loses 5 bases, and the interval between the two ends is 12 bases.

The V and J segments used are TRBV7-9 and TRBJ1-2, with the D segment identity uncertain. Material: alloreactive CD8+ T cells from a mixed lymphocyte reaction culture, obtained before transplantation. Explained via the paper, the cell subset or site label denotes: CFSE-low proliferating T cells sorted from roughly six-day pre-transplant mixed lymphocyte reaction (GvH or HvG direction). This sequence was found in a human patient who was an organ donor for intestinal transplantation. The sequenced DNA is TGTGCCAGCAGCTTAAGGCTGCTCAAGTATGGCTACACCTTC. It specifies CASSLRLLKYGYTF.